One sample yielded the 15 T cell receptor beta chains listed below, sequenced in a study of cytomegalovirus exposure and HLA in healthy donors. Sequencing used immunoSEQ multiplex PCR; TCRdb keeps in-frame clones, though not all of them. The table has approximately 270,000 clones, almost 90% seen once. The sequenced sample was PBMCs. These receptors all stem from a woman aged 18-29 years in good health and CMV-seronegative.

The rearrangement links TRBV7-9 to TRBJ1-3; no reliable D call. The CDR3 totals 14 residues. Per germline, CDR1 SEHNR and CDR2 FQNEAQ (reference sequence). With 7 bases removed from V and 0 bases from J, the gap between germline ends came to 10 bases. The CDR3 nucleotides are TGTGCCAGCACCTCCCCGGTCTCTGGAAACACCATATATTTT. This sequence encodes CASTSPVSGNTIYF. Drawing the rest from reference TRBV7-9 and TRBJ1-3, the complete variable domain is DTGVSQNPRHKITKRGQNVTFRCDPISEHNRLYWYRQTLGQGPEFLTYFQNEAQLEKSRLLSDRFSAERPKGSFSTLEIQRTEQGDSAMYLCASTSPVSGNTIYFGEGSWLTVV.

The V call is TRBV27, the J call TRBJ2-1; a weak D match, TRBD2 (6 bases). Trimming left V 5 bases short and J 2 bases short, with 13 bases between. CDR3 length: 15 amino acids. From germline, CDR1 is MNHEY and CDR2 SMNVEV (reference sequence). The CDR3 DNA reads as TGTGCCAGCAGTGAAGCGGGCTTTGCCTACAATGAGCAGTTCTTC. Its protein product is CASSEAGFAYNEQFF.

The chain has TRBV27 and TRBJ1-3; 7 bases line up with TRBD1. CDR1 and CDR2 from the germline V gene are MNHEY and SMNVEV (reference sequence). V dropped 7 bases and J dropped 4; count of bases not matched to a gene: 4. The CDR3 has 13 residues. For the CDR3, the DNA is TGTGCCAGCAAAGGGACAGACGGAAACACCATATATTTT. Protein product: CASKGTDGNTIYF.

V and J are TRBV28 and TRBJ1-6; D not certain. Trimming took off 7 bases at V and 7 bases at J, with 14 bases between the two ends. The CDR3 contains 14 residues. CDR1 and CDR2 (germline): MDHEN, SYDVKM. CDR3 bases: TGTGCCAGCACCCTGGCAGGCGACAATTCACCCCTCCACTTT. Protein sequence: CASTLAGDNSPLHF.

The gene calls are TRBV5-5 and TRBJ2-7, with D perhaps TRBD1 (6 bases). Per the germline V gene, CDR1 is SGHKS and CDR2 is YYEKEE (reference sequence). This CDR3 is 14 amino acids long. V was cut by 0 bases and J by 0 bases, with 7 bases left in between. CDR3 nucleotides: TGTGCCAGCAGCTTGGGGACAGCCTCCTACGAGCAGTACTTC. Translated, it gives CASSLGTASYEQYF.

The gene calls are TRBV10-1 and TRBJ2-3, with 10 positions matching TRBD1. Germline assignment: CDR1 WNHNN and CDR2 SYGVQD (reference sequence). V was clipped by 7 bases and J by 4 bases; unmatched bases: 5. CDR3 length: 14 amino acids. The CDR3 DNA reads TGCGCCAGCATGGGGACAGGGGCCCCAGATACGCAGTATTTT. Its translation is CASMGTGAPDTQYF.

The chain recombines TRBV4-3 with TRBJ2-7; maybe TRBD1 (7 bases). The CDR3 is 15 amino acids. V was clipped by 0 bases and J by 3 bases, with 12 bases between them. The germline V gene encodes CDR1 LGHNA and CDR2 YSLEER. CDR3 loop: CASSQDPRGDYEQYF. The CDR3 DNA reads TGCGCCAGCAGCCAAGACCCCAGGGGGGACTACGAGCAGTACTTC.

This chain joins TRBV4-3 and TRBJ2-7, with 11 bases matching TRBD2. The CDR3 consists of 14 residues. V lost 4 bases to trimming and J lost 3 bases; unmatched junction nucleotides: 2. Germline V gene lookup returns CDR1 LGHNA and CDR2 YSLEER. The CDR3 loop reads CASSPLAGGYEQYF. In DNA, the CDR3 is TGCGCCAGCAGCCCCCTAGCGGGGGGCTACGAGCAGTACTTC.

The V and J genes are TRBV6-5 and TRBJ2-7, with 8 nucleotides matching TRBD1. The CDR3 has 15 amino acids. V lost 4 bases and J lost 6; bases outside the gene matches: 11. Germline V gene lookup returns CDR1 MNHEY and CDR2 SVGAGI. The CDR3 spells CASSSGQGGEFEQYV. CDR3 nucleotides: TGTGCCAGCAGTTCTGGACAGGGAGGAGAGTTCGAGCAGTACGTC.

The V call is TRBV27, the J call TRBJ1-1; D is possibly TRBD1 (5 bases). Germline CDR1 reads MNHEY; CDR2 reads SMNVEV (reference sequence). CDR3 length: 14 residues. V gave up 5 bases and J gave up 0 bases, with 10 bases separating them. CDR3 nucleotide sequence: TGTGCCAGCAGTGCCGGACATATGAACACTGAAGCTTTCTTT. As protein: CASSAGHMNTEAFF.

CDR3 amino acids: CASSVDPGPRAPEAFF. DNA for the CDR3: TGTGCCAGCAGCGTAGACCCCGGACCCAGGGCCCCTGAAGCTTTCTTT. This chain connects TRBV9 to TRBJ1-1, with D possibly being TRBD1 (5 bases). Germline lookup yields CDR1 SGDLS and CDR2 YYNGEE. CDR3 length: 16 amino acids. V dropped 0 bases and J dropped 6 bases, with 18 bases sitting between them.

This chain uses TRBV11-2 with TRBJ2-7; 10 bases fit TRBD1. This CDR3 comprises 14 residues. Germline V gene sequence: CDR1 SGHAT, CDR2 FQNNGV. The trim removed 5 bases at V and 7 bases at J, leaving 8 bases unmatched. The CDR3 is CASSPDRGQGEQYF. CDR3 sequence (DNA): TGTGCCAGCAGCCCTGACAGGGGGCAAGGGGAGCAGTACTTC.

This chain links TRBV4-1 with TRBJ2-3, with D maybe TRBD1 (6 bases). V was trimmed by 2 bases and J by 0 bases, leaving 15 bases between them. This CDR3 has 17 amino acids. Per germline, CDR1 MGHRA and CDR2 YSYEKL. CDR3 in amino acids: CASSQNLQGISTDTQYF. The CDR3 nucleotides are TGCGCCAGCAGCCAAAACCTTCAGGGGATTAGCACAGATACGCAGTATTTT.

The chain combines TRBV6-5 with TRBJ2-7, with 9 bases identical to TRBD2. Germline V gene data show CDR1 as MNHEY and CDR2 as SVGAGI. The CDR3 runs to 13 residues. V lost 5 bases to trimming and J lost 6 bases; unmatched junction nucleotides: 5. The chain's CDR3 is CASSLAGNGEQYF. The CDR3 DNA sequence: TGTGCCAGCAGTCTAGCGGGGAATGGCGAGCAGTACTTC.

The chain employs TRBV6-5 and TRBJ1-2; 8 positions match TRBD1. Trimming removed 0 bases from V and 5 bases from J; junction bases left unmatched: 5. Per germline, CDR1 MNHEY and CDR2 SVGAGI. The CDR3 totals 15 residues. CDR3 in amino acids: CASSYSPGQAYGYTF. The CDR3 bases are TGTGCCAGCAGTTACTCTCCGGGACAGGCTTATGGCTACACCTTC.